This TCR beta chain was captured in a study of T cells after yellow fever vaccination. Study conclusions and caveats: Primary-vaccination clones mostly resurfaced post-booster (about 95% CD4, about 87% CD8).

This clonotype was found many times. This CDR3 is built from 13 residues. V lost 6 bases, J lost 14 bases, and 8 bases stayed unmatched. CDR1 and CDR2 from the germline V gene are MNHEY and SMNVEV (reference sequence). Conversion of TCR transcripts into cDNA relied on 5'RACE template switching, which added a universal primer site and UMIs. TCRdb processed the 5' RACE reads anew with MiXCR; each CDR3 protein has one entry. The sample records 15,000 or so distinct CDR3 sequences, 6% to 8% being singletons. The TCR sequence derives from a man aged 18 to 30 who received the YFV17D yellow fever vaccine. Source: PBMCs, either bulk or a sorted T-cell subset (CD4+, CD8+, memory, or dextramer-sorted; not recorded which), taken on the day of the yellow fever booster vaccination. The rearrangement links TRBV27 to TRBJ1-6, with 9 bases identical to TRBD1. CDR3 DNA: TGTGCCAGCAGGGGACAGGGAAAGGACACCCTCCACTTT. Translation gives CASRGQGKDTLHF.